This TCR beta chain is drawn from a study of T cell changes during pregnancy in multiple sclerosis. The germline V gene encodes CDR1 MNHEY and CDR2 SMNVEV (reference sequence). The CDR3 consists of 16 residues. V was pared by 3 bases and J by 7 bases, with 18 bases between. The assay was immunoSEQ multiplex PCR, and TCRdb's table has in-frame clones only and misses some. The sample records approximately 40,000 clones, approximately 90% being singletons. Specimen: CD4+ T cells from peripheral blood mononuclear cells, collected in the first trimester of pregnancy. The rearrangement links TRBV27 to TRBJ2-2; D is perhaps TRBD1 (6 bases). The TCR comes from a female donor with multiple sclerosis, enrolled in a pregnancy study. The CDR3 sequence: CASSFNTQGYDGELFF. In nucleotides, the CDR3 is TGTGCCAGCAGTTTTAATACGCAGGGGTATGACGGGGAGCTGTTTTTT.